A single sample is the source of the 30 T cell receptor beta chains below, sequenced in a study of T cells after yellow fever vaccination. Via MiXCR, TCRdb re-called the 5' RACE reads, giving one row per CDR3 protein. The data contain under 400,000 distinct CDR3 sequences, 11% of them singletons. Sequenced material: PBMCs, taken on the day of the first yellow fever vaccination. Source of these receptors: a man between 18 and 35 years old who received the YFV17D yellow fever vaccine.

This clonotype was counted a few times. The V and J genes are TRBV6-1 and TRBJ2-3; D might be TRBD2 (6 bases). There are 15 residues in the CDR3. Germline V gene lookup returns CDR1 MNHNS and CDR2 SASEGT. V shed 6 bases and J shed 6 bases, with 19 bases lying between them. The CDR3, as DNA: TGTGCCAGCAGCTCGGAGGGACTTTCGAGGGATACGCAGTATTTT. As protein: CASSSEGLSRDTQYF.

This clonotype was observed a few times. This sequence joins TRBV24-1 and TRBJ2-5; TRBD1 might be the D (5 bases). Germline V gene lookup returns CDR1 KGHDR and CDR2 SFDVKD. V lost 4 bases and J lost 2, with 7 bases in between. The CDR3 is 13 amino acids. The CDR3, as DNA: TGTGCCACCAGTGAGACAGATCAAGAGACCCAGTACTTC. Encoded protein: CATSETDQETQYF.

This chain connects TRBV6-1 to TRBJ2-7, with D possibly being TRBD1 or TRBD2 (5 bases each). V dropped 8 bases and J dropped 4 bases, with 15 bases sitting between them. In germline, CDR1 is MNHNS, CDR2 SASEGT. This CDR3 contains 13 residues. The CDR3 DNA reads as TGTGCCAGCCAACGGGACCTTTTTTACGAGCAGTACTTC. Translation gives CASQRDLFYEQYF.

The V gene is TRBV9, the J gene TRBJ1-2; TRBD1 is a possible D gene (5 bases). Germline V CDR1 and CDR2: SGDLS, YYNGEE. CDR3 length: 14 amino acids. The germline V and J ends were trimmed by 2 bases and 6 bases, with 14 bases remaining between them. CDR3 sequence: CASSVLGGRDGYTF. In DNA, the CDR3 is TGTGCCAGCAGCGTCCTCGGGGGGAGGGATGGCTACACCTTC.

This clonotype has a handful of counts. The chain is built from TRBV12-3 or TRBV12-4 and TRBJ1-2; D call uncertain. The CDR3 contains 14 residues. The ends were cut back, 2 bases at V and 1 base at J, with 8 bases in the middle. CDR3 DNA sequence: TGTGCCAGCAGTTTAACCCAGGATAACTATGGCTACACCTTC. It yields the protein CASSLTQDNYGYTF.

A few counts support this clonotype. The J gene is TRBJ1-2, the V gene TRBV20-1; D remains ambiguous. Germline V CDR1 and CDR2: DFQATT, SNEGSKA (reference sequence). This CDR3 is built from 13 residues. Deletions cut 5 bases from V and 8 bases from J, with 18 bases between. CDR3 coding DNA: TGCAGTGCTGAGAGTCCCACCGCAGACGGCTACACCTTC. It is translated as CSAESPTADGYTF.

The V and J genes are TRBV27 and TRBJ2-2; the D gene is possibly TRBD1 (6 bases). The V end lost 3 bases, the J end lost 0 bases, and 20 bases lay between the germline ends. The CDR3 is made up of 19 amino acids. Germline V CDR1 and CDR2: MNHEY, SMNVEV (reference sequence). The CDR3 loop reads CASSFLGQAIRTNTGELFF. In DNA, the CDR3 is TGTGCCAGCAGTTTCTTGGGACAAGCCATAAGGACGAACACCGGGGAGCTGTTTTTT.

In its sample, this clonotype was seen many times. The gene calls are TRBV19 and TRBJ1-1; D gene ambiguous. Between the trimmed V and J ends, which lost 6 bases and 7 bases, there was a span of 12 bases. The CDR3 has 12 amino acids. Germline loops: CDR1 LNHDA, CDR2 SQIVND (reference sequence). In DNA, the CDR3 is TGTGCCAGTAGCCCGGGAGTTAGTGAAGCTTTCTTT. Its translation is CASSPGVSEAFF.

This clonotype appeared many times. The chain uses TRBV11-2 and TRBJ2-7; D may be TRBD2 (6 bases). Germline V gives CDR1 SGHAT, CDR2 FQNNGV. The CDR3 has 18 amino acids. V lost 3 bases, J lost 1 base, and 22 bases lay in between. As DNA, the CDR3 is TGTGCCAGCAGCTTTTCGGACGGCGGAGGGTTGTGGTCCTACGAGCAGTACGTC. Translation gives CASSFSDGGGLWSYEQYV.

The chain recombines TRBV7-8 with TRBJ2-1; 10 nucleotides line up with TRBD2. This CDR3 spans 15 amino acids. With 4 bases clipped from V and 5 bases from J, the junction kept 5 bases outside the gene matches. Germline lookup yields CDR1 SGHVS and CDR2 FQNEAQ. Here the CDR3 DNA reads TGTGCCAGCAGCTCCGGAGCGGGGGGGAACAATGAGCAGTTCTTC. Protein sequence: CASSSGAGGNNEQFF.

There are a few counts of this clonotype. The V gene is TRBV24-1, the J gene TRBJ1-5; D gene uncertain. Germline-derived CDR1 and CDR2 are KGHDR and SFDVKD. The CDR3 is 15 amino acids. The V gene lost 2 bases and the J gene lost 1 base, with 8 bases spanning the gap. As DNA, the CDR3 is TGTGCCACCAGTGATTCGGATAAGAGCAATCAGCCCCAGCATTTT. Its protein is CATSDSDKSNQPQHF.

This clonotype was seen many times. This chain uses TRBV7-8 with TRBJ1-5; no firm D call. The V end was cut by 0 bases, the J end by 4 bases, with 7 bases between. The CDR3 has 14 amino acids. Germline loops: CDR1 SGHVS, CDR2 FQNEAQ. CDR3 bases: TGTGCCAGCAGCTTAGCGGGAGCGAATCAGCCCCAGCATTTT. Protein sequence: CASSLAGANQPQHF. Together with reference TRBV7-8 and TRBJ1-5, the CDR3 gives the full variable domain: GAGVSQSPRYKVAKRGQDVALRCDPISGHVSLFWYQQALGQGPEFLTYFQNEAQLDKSGLPSDRFFAERPEGSVSTLKIQRTQQEDSAVYLCASSLAGANQPQHFGDGTRLSIL.

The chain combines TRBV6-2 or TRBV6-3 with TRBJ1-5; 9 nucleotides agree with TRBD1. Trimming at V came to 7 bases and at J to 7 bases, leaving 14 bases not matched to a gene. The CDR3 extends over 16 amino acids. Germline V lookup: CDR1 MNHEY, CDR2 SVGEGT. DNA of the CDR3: TGTGCCAGCAACCCCGGGACAGGGAGTCCCTGGCAGCCCCAGCATTTT. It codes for CASNPGTGSPWQPQHF.

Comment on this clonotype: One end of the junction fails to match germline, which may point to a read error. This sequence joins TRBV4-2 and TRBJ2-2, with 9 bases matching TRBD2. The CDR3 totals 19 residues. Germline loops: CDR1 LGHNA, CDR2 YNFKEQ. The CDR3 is CDSSQERQLAGGGTGELFF. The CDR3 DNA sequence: TGTGACAGCAGCCAAGAAAGGCAACTAGCGGGCGGCGGCACCGGGGAGCTGTTTTTT.

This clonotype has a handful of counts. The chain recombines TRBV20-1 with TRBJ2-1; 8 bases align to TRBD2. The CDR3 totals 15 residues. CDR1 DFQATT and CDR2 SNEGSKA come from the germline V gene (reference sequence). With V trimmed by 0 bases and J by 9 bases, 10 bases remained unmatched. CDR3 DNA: TGCAGTGCTAGAGATGGGGGACTAGTCACCGGTGAGCAGTTCTTC. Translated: CSARDGGLVTGEQFF.

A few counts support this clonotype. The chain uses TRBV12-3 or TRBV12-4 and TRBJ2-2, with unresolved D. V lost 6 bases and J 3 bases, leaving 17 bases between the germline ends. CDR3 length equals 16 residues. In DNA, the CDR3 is TGTGCCAGCAGCGTAGGGTCCCGGGCTGACACCGGGGAGCTGTTTTTT. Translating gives CASSVGSRADTGELFF.

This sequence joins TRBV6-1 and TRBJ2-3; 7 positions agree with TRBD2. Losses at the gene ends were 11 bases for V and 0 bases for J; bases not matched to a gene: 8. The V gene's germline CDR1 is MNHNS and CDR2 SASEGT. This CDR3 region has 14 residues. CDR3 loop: CAGSGGTSTDTQYF. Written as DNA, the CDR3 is TGTGCCGGGTCGGGAGGTACTAGCACAGATACGCAGTATTTT.

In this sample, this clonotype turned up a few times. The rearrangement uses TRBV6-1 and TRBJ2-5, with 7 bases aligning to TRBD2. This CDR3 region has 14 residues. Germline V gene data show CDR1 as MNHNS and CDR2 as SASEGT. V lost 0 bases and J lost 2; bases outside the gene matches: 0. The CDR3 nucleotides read TGTGCCAGCAGTGAAGCGGGGGGGCAAGAGACCCAGTACTTC. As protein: CASSEAGGQETQYF.

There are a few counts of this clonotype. In nucleotides, the CDR3 is TGTGCCAGCGGGGGGTTTCAGGGAAACACTGAAGCTTTCTTT. Amino acid sequence: CASGGFQGNTEAFF. The chain is built from TRBV2 and TRBJ1-1; weak D call: TRBD1 (5 bases). The CDR3 loop spans 14 amino acids. V gave up 8 bases and J gave up 2 bases, with 15 bases separating them. CDR1 and CDR2 from the germline V gene are SNHLY and FYNNEI.

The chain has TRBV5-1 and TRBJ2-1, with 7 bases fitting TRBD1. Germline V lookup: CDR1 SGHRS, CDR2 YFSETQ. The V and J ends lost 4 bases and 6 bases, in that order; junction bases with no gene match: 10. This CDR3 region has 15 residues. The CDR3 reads CASSQRQGRSNEQFF. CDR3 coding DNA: TGCGCCAGCAGCCAGAGACAGGGTAGAAGCAATGAGCAGTTCTTC.

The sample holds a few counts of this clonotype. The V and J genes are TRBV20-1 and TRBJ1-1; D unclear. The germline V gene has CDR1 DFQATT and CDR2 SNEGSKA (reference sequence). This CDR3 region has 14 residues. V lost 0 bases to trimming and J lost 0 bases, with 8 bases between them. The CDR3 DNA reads TGCAGTGCTAGAGATACCGGGATGAACACTGAAGCTTTCTTT. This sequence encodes CSARDTGMNTEAFF.

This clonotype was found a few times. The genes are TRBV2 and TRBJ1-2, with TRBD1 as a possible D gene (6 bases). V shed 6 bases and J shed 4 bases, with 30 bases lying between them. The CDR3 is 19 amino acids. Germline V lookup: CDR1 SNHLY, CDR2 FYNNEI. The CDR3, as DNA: TGTGCCAGCAGCCGAACCGACCCCTGGGACATTGGGCGACTCTATGGCTACACCTTC. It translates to CASSRTDPWDIGRLYGYTF.

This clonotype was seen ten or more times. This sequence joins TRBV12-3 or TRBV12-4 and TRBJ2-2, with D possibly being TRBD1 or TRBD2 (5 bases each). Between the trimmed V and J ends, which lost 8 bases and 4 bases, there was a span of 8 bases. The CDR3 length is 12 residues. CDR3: CASERGTGELFF. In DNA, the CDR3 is TGTGCCAGCGAGAGGGGCACCGGGGAGCTGTTTTTT.

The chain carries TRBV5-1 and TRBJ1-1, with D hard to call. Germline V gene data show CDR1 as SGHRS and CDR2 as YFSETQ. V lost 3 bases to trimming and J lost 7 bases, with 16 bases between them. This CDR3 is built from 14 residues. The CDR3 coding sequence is TGCGCCAGCAGCTGGCCGGGCGGGGAGGGTGAAGCTTTCTTT. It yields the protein CASSWPGGEGEAFF.

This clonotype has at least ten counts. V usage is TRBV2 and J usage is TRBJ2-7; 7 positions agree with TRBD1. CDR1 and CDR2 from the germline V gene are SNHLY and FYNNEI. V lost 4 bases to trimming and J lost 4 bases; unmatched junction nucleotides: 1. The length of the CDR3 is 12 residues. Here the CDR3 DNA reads TGTGCCAGCAGTGGGGACAGTTACGAGCAGTACGTC. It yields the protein CASSGDSYEQYV.

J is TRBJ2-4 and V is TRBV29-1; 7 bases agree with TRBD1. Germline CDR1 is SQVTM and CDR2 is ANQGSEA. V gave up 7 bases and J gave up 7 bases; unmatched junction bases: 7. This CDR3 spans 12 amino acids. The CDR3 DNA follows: TGCAGCGGACAGGGTGCTACGAACATTCAGTACTTC. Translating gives CSGQGATNIQYF.

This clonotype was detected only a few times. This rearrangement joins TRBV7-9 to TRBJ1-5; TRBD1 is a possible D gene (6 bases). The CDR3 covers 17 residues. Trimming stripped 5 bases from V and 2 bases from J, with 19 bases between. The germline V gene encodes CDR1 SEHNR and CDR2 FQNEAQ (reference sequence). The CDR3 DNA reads TGTGCCAGCAGCCTTGGGGGGGCGGGGACCGGCAATCAGCCCCAGCATTTT. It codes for CASSLGGAGTGNQPQHF. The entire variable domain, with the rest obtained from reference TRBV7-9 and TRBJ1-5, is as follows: DTGVSQNPRHKITKRGQNVTFRCDPISEHNRLYWYRQTLGQGPEFLTYFQNEAQLEKSRLLSDRFSAERPKGSFSTLEIQRTEQGDSAMYLCASSLGGAGTGNQPQHFGDGTRLSIL.

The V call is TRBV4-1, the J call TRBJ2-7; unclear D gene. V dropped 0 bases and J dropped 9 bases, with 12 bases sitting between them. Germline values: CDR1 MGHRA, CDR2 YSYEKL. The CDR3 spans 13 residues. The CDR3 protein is CASSQESFGRQYV. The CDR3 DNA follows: TGCGCCAGCAGCCAAGAATCTTTTGGCCGGCAGTACGTC.

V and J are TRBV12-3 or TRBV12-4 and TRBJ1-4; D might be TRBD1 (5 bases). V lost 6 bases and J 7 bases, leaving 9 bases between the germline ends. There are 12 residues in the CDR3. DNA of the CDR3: TGTGCCAGCAGGAGCAGGGTTGAAAAACTGTTTTTT. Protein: CASRSRVEKLFF.

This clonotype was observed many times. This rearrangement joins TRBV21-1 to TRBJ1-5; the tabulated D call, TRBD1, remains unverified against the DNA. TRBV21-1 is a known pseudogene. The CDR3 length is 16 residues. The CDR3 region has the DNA TGTGCCAGCAGCAGGGTGACGGACAGGGAGGATCAGCCCCAGCATTTT. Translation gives CASSRVTDREDQPQHF.